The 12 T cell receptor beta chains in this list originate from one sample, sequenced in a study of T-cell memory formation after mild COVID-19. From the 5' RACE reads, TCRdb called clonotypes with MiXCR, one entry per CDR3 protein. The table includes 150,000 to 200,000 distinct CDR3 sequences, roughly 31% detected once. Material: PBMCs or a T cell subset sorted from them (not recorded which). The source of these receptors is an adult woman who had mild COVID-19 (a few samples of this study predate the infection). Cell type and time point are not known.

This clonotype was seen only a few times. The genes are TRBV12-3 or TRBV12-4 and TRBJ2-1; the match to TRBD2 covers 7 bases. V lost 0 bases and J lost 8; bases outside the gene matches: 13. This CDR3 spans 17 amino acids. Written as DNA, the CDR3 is TGTGCCAGCAGTTTAGCGCTAGGGCGGGAGCCTTATGATGAGCAGTTCTTC. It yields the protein CASSLALGREPYDEQFF.

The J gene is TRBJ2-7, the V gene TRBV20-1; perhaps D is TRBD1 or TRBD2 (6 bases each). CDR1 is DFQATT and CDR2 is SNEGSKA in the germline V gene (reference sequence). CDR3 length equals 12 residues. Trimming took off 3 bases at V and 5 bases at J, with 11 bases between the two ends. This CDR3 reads CSASTGANEQYF. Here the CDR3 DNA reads TGCAGTGCTAGCACGGGGGCCAACGAGCAGTACTTC.

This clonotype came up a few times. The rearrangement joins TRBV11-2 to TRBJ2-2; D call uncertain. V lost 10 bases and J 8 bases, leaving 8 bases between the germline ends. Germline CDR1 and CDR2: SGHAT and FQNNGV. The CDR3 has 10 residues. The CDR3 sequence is CATTEGELFF. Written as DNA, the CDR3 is TGTGCCACCACCGAGGGGGAGCTGTTTTTT. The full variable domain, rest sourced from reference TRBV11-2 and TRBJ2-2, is EAGVAQSPRYKIIEKRQSVAFWCNPISGHATLYWYQQILGQGPKLLIQFQNNGVVDDSQLPKDRFSAERLKGVDSTLKIQPAKLEDSAVYLCATTEGELFFGEGSRLTVL.

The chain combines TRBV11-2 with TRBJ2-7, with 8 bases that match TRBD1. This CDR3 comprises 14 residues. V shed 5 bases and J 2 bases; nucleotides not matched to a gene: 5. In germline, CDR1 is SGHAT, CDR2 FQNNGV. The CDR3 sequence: CASSQTGATYEQYF. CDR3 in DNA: TGTGCCAGCAGCCAGACAGGGGCGACCTACGAGCAGTACTTC.

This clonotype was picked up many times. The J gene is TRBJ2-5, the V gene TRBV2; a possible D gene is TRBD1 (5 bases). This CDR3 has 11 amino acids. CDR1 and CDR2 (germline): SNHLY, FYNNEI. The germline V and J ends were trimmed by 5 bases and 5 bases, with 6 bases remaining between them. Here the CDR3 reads CASSRQETQYF. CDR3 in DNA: TGTGCCAGCAGTCGACAGGAGACCCAGTACTTC.

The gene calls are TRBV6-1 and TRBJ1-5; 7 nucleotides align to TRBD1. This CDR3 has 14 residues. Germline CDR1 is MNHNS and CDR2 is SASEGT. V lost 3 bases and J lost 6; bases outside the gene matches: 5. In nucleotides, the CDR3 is TGTGCCAGCAGTGAGTCAGGGGGTGGTCAGCCCCAGCATTTT. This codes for CASSESGGGQPQHF.

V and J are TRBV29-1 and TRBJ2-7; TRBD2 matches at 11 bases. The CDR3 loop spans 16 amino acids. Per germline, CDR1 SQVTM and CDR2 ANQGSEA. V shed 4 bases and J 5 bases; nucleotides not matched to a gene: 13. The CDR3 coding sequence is TGCAGCGTTGCTCAAGTAGCGGGAGGGACATTGGACGAGCAGTACTTC. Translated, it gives CSVAQVAGGTLDEQYF.

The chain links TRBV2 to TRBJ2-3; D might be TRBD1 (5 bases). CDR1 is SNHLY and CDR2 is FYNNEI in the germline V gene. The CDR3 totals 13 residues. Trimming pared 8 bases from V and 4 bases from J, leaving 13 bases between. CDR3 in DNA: TGTGCCAGCGGGGCCCCCAGGGCAGATACGCAGTATTTT. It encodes CASGAPRADTQYF.

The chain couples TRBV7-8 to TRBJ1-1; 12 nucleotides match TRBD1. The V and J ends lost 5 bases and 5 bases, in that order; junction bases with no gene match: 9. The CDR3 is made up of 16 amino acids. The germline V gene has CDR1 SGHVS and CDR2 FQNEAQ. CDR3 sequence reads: CASSPGTGGAETEAFF. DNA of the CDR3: TGTGCCAGCAGCCCGGGGACAGGGGGCGCGGAAACTGAAGCTTTCTTT.

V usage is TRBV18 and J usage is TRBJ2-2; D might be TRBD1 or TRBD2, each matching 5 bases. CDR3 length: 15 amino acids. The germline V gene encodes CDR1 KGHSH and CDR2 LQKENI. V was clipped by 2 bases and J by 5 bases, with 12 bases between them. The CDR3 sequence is CASSPYGTQTGELFF. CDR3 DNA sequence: TGTGCCAGCTCACCATACGGGACGCAAACCGGGGAGCTGTTTTTT.

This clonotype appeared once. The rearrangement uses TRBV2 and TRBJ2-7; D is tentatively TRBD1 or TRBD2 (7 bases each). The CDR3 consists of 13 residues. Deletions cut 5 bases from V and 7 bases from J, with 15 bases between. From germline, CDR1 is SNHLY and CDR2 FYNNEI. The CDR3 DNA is TGTGCCAGCAGTTCGGCCAGGGGGGGTGAGCAGTACTTC. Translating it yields CASSSARGGEQYF. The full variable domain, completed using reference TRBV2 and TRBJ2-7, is EPEVTQTPSHQVTQMGQEVILRCVPISNHLYFYWYRQILGQKVEFLVSFYNNEISEKSEIFDDQFSVERPDGSNFTLKIRSTKLEDSAMYFCASSSARGGEQYFGPGTRLTVT.

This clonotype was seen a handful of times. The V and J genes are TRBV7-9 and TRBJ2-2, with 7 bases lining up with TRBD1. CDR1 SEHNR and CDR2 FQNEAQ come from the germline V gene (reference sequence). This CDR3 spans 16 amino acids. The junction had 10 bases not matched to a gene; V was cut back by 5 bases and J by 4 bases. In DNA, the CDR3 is TGTGCCAGCAGCCGGAATACAGGGGTTCGCACCGGGGAGCTGTTTTTT. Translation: CASSRNTGVRTGELFF.